The subject of this entry is one T cell receptor beta chain. Its antigen is not yet known. Per-nucleotide qualities are absent, and no much larger clonotype sits a single base away. The roughly 39 donors, aged roughly 6 to 95 years, were systemically healthy Caucasian individuals from Russia. Each donor gave 8 to 10 milliliters of peripheral blood, collected into EDTA-treated Vacutainer tubes. PBMCs were isolated by Ficoll-Paque density-gradient centrifugation, with at least 7 million obtained per sample. Total RNA, at least 6 micrograms per sample, was extracted from PBMCs with Trizol reagent. For every donor, flow cytometry on a PBMC aliquot measured the percentage of naive CD45RAhigh/CD27high T cells. The data are from a study of blood T cells in healthy people across ages (dated by TCRdb to between 2015 and 2016). Study-wide context: In model experiments, template switching captured about one uniquely barcoded TCR beta cDNA molecule for every two T cells. To track age-related changes in TCR beta repertoire diversity, the study relied on deep sequencing normalized with unique cDNA molecular identifiers. The donors were divided into four age groups: young (average around 16 years), middle-aged (about 41), aged (approximately 62) and long-lived (about 90). To avoid experimental bias, donors of different ages were spread randomly across the sequencing lanes. The study analyzed two additional independent replicas of 1 million unique cDNA reads from the same blood draw for two donors, one aged 18 to 29 and one aged 80 or older.

Libraries were built with 5' RACE. A second roughly 6 to 12 cycle PCR used a sample-barcoded 5' primer and a J-beta primer mix. A template-switch 5' adaptor carrying 12 random nucleotides introduced a unique molecular identifier onto each TCR beta cDNA molecule. At least 3 million CDR3-containing paired-end reads were obtained from each sample. The Mint cDNA synthesis kit, primed by a TRBC-specific oligonucleotide, was used to synthesize first-strand cDNA from all RNA. Following uracil-DNA glycosylase treatment, all cDNA underwent a first 18-cycle PCR with the universal primers M1SS and BC2_uni_R. From the authors' description of their analysis: For normalization, 1 million high-quality reads, each with a distinct molecular identifier, were randomly selected from each sample. Reads with shared molecular identifiers were discarded instead of being binned into consensus sequences. CDR3 identification, clonotype clustering and error correction used MiTCR with a Q25 quality threshold and the strictest error-elimination algorithm. A nonparametric unseen species model with Euler transformation was used to estimate a lower bound on total TCR beta diversity. The public reads were reprocessed in TCRdb via fastp at Q25 and MiXCR, keeping in-frame beta chains. Each CDR3 protein appears once, grouped with its most common genes and DNA. The V and J calls reflect TCRdb's pipeline rather than the authors' work. The sample data list over 1,500,000 distinct CDR3 sequences, and roughly two fifths of these were observed just once. 20% to 25% of the sample rests with the top ten.

Findings and caveats that apply to the study as a whole: Observed TCR beta diversity correlated strongly with the percentage of naive T cells measured by flow cytometry. Because donor CMV infection status was unknown, age-related changes in expanded clonotypes were potentially confounded. Observed TCR beta diversity per million T cells fell roughly linearly with age, and a significant reduction was already apparent by age about 36. Estimates of total diversity from one million sequenced T cells were regarded as lower bounds and underestimates. Compared with the aged group, the long-lived group had more naive CD4+ T cells, fewer expanded clones and increased TCR diversity, suggesting age selection. Bulk unsorted PBMC profiling prevented conclusive comparison of naive and antigen-experienced compartments.

The specimen sequenced was blood. The sequence was obtained from a human donor in good health.

CDR3 loop: CSARQGHSYEQYF. The nucleotide sequence reads as follows: TGCAGTGCTAGACAGGGACATTCATACGAGCAGTACTTC. The sequence links TRBV20-1 to TRBJ2-7; a weak D assignment points to TRBD1 (6 bases agree). The germline V gene (reference sequence) supplies CDR1 DFQATT and CDR2 SNEGSKA. From the cysteine through the phenylalanine, the CDR3 covers 13 amino acids. Of all the DNA, just the CDR3 is kept, 39 bases in frame from base 1. The germline ends are 12 bases apart after V is trimmed by 2 bases and J by 4 bases.